The source of this T cell receptor (beta chain) is a study of blood T cell repertoires in COVID-19. Only one count was recorded for this clone. TCRdb keeps only in-frame clones here, not all; method: immunoSEQ multiplex PCR. The repertoire holds about 49,000 clones, with 70% to 85% as singletons. Per germline, CDR1 MNHNY and CDR2 SVGAGI (reference sequence). Losses at the gene ends were 4 bases for V and 1 base for J; bases not matched to a gene: 2. This CDR3 is built from 16 residues. The sequenced sample was peripheral blood. This chain joins TRBV6-6 and TRBJ2-5; 14 nucleotides match TRBD2. This TCR was recovered from a human donor in a cohort sampled during active COVID-19. This chain's CDR3 is CASSFGLAGGQETQYF. In nucleotides, the CDR3 is TGTGCCAGCAGTTTCGGACTAGCGGGGGGCCAAGAGACCCAGTACTTC.